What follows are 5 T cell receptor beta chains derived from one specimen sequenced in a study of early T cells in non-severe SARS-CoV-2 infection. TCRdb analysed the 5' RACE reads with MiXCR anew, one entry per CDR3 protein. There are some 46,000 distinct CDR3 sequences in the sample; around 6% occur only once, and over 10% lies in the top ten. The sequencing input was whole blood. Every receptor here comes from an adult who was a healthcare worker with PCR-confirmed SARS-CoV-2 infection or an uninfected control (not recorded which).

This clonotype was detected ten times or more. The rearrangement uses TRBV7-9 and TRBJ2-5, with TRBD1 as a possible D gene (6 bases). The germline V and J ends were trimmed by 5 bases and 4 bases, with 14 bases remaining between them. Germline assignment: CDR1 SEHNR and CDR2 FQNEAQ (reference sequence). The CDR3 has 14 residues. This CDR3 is CASSPAQQGETQYF. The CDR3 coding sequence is TGTGCCAGCAGCCCAGCCCAACAGGGAGAGACCCAGTACTTC.

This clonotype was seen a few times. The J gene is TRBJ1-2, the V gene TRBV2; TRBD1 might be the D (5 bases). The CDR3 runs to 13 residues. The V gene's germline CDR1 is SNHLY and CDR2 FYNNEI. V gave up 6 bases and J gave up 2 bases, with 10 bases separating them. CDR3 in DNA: TGTGCCAGCAGACCCGGGGGGAACTATGGCTACACCTTC. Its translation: CASRPGGNYGYTF. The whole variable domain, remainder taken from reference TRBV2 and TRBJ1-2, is EPEVTQTPSHQVTQMGQEVILRCVPISNHLYFYWYRQILGQKVEFLVSFYNNEISEKSEIFDDQFSVERPDGSNFTLKIRSTKLEDSAMYFCASRPGGNYGYTFGSGTRLTVV.

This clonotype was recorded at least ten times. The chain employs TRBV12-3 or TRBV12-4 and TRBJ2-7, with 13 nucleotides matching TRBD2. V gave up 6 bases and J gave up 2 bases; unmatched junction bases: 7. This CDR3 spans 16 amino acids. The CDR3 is CASSRTSGGSTYEQYF. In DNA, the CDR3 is TGTGCCAGCAGCAGGACTAGCGGGGGCTCGACCTACGAGCAGTACTTC.

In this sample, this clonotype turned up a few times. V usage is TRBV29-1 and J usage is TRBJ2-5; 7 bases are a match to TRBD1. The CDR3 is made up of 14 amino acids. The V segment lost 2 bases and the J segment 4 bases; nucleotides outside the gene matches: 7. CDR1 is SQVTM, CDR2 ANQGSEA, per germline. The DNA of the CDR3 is TGCAGCGTTGAACTGGTGACAGGGTTAGAGACCCAGTACTTC. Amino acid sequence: CSVELVTGLETQYF.

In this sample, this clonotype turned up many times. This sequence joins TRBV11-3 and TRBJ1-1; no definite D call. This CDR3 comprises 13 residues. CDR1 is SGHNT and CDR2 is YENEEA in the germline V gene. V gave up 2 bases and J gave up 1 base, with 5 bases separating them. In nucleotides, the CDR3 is TGTGCCAGCAGCTTAAAGAAGAACACTGAAGCTTTCTTT. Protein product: CASSLKKNTEAFF.